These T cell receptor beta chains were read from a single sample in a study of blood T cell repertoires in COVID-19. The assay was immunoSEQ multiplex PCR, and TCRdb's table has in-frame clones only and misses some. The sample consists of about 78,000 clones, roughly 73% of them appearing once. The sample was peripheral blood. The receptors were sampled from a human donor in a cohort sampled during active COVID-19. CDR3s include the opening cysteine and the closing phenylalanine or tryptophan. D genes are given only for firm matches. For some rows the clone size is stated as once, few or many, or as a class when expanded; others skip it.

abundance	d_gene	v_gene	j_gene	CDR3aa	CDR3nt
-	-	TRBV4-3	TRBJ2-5	CASSPGGRTQYF	TGCGCCAGCAGCCCCGGGGGGCGGACCCAGTACTTC
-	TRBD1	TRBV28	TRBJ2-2	CASSLADRDTGELFF	TGTGCCAGCAGTTTAGCGGACAGGGACACCGGGGAGCTGTTTTTT
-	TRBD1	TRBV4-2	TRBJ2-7	CASSQDQTGGREQYF	TGTGCCAGCAGCCAAGACCAAACAGGGGGCCGCGAGCAGTACTTC
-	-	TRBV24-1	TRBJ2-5	CATSATGWQETQYF	TGTGCCACCAGTGCCACAGGGTGGCAAGAGACCCAGTACTTC
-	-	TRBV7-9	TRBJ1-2	CASSLVGSGPGTF	TGTGCCAGCAGCTTAGTCGGGTCAGGGCCAGGGACCTTC
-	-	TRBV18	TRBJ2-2	CASSPLRGAPDTGELFF	TGTGCCAGCTCACCACTTCGGGGGGCGCCGGACACCGGGGAGCTGTTTTTT
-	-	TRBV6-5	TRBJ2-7	CASKTPGNGEQYF	TGTGCCAGCAAAACCCCGGGAAACGGGGAGCAGTACTTC
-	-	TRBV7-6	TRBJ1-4	CASSTRTAATNEKLFF	TGTGCCAGCAGCACTAGGACAGCCGCAACTAATGAAAAACTGTTTTTT
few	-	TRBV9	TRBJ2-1	CASSPQGSSYNEQFF	TGTGCCAGCAGCCCCCAGGGGAGCTCCTACAATGAGCAGTTCTTC
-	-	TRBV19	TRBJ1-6	CATQGGYNSPLHF	TGTGCCACCCAAGGGGGATATAATTCACCCCTCCACTTT
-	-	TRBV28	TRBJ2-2	CASSFPSKNTGELFF	TGTGCCAGCAGTTTTCCCAGTAAGAACACCGGGGAGCTGTTTTTT
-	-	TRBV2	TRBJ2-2	CASIKQGITGELFF	TGTGCCAGCATTAAACAGGGTATCACCGGGGAGCTGTTTTTT
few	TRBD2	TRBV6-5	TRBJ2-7	CASRRKAGGKNEQYF	TGTGCCAGCAGACGTAAAGCGGGGGGAAAGAACGAGCAGTACTTC
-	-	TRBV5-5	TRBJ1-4	CASSLTSTGEKLFF	TGTGCCAGCAGCTTAACGTCGACAGGCGAAAAACTGTTTTTT
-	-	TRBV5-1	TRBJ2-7	CASSLVAGSYEQYF	TGCGCCAGCAGCTTGGTGGCAGGGTCCTACGAGCAGTACTTC
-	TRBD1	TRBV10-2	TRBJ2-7	CASRPGQGIYEQYF	TGCGCCAGCAGGCCGGGACAGGGGATCTACGAGCAGTACTTC
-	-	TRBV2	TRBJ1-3	CATSLEGGGNTIYF	TGTGCCACCTCATTGGAGGGAGGCGGAAACACCATATATTTT
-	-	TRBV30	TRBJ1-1	CAWDTLATEAFF	TGTGCCTGGGACACGCTGGCCACTGAAGCTTTCTTT
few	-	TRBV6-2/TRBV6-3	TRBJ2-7	CASSPTSQGTYEQYF	TGTGCCAGCAGCCCGACATCACAGGGAACCTACGAGCAGTACTTC
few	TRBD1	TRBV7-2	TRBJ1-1	CASSPPGTVNTEAFF	TGTGCCAGCAGCCCGCCCGGGACAGTGAACACTGAAGCTTTCTTT
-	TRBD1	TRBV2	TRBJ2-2	CASSEGDRGTGELFF	TGTGCCAGCAGTGAAGGGGACAGGGGGACCGGGGAGCTGTTTTTT
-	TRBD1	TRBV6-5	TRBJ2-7	CASSRTGDTYEQYF	TGTGCCAGCAGTAGAACAGGGGACACCTACGAGCAGTACTTC